This entry is about one T cell receptor beta chain. Antigen unknown. PCR primers comprised 60 Vbeta and 13 Jbeta primers. Here immunoSEQ multiplex PCR was the method, and the copy in TCRdb shows in-frame clones only, minus some. The sample holds approximately 100,000 clones, about 70% seen once. Germline V gene sequence: CDR1 SGHAT, CDR2 FQNNGV. The CDR3 has 15 residues. V shed 5 bases and J shed 2 bases, with 15 bases lying between them. The data are from a study of cytomegalovirus exposure and HLA in healthy donors. Study outcomes and limitations: In a later analysis, HLA-associated beta chains showed higher expansion and lower generation probabilities than comparable chains.

This TCR derives from a woman between 50 and 59 years old in good health and CMV-seropositive. Sequencing input: PBMCs. The rearrangement uses TRBV11-2 and TRBJ2-5; D is perhaps TRBD1 (6 bases). The CDR3 region has the DNA TGTGCCAGCAGCCTCTACCGGACAGCGCAAGAGACCCAGTACTTC. This encodes CASSLYRTAQETQYF.